This is a list of T cell receptor beta chains from one sample in a study of human T cells and chemical hapten exposure. TCRdb re-derived calls from the RACE reads in MiXCR, one entry per CDR3 protein. The data show around 130,000 distinct CDR3 sequences, 12% seen once. This specimen was whole blood, taken in connection with sensitization to the hapten diphenylcyclopropenone (DPC). The receptors were gathered from a woman aged 45-59 years with alopecia areata. Some clones in this sample may be carry-over from other donors' samples. Each CDR3 is given with its conserved first and last residue. D genes are given only for firm matches. Clone sizes are given selectively: once, few, many, or a class where the clone is expanded.

D gene: TRBD1; V gene: TRBV12-3/TRBV12-4; J gene: TRBJ2-7; clone size: few; CDR3 protein: CASSLTGVEQYF; CDR3 DNA: TGTGCCAGCAGTTTGACAGGGGTCGAGCAGTACTTC
D gene: -; V gene: TRBV28; J gene: TRBJ1-5; clone size: -; CDR3 protein: CASSTRQPQHF; CDR3 DNA: TGTGCCAGCAGCACCAGGCAGCCCCAGCATTTT
D gene: TRBD2; V gene: TRBV29-1; J gene: TRBJ2-7; clone size: few; CDR3 protein: CSARLAGPYEQYF; CDR3 DNA: TGCAGCGCCCGACTAGCGGGGCCCTACGAGCAGTACTTC
D gene: -; V gene: TRBV28; J gene: TRBJ2-7; clone size: few; CDR3 protein: CASSLAGADSYEQYF; CDR3 DNA: TGTGCCAGCAGTTTAGCCGGGGCGGATTCCTACGAGCAGTACTTC
D gene: TRBD1; V gene: TRBV5-1; J gene: TRBJ2-1; clone size: many; CDR3 protein: CASSLSGGGYNEQFF; CDR3 DNA: TGCGCCAGCAGCTTGTCAGGGGGCGGATACAATGAGCAGTTCTTC
D gene: -; V gene: TRBV3-1; J gene: TRBJ2-3; clone size: many; CDR3 protein: CASSRRAPDTQYF; CDR3 DNA: TGTGCCAGCAGCCGGAGGGCCCCAGATACGCAGTATTTT
D gene: -; V gene: TRBV11-2; J gene: TRBJ2-5; clone size: few; CDR3 protein: CASSLGGNKYQETQYF; CDR3 DNA: TGTGCCAGCAGCTTAGGGGGCAACAAGTACCAAGAGACCCAGTACTTC
D gene: -; V gene: TRBV5-1; J gene: TRBJ2-5; clone size: few; CDR3 protein: CASSPGLPQETQYF; CDR3 DNA: TGCGCCAGTTCTCCGGGCCTCCCCCAGGAGACCCAGTACTTC
D gene: -; V gene: TRBV30; J gene: TRBJ1-1; clone size: few; CDR3 protein: CAWSVQMNTEAFF; CDR3 DNA: TGTGCCTGGAGTGTACAGATGAACACTGAAGCTTTCTTT
D gene: -; V gene: TRBV30; J gene: TRBJ1-1; clone size: few; CDR3 protein: CAWHPRASRMNTEAFF; CDR3 DNA: TGTGCCTGGCACCCCAGGGCGTCCAGGATGAACACTGAAGCTTTCTTT
D gene: -; V gene: TRBV7-3; J gene: TRBJ1-5; clone size: few; CDR3 protein: CASSIKTEAYQPQHF; CDR3 DNA: TGTGCCAGCAGCATCAAGACAGAGGCCTATCAGCCCCAGCATTTT
D gene: -; V gene: TRBV6-2/TRBV6-3; J gene: TRBJ2-1; clone size: few; CDR3 protein: CASTPPGNEQFF; CDR3 DNA: TGTGCCAGCACCCCCCCAGGGAATGAGCAGTTCTTC